This section outlines one TCR beta chain sequence together with its context. The V gene's germline CDR1 is DFQATT and CDR2 SNEGSKA (reference sequence). V lost 3 bases, J lost 4 bases, and 4 bases stayed unmatched. This CDR3 contains 14 residues. This record comes from a study of blood T cell repertoires in COVID-19. Study in general: PBMCs, B-cell-depleted T cells, or T cells provided the cDNA or gDNA that made up the material.

Source study methods: Amplification of reference gene primers provided the estimated nucleated cell counts. Libraries were prepared by immunoSEQ multiplex PCR; TCRdb keeps only in-frame clonotypes and omits some of them. The V and J calls and clone size come from that table; D and trimming were worked out from the DNA. The sample records under 85,000 clones, about 81% being singletons. Sequences were obtained from peripheral blood. This sequence was found in a man aged 80 or over with acute or convalescent COVID-19. The rearrangement links TRBV20-1 to TRBJ2-1; 9 bases agree with TRBD2. CDR3 loop: CSASPSGAYNEQFF. DNA for the CDR3: TGCAGTGCTAGTCCTAGCGGGGCTTACAATGAGCAGTTCTTC.